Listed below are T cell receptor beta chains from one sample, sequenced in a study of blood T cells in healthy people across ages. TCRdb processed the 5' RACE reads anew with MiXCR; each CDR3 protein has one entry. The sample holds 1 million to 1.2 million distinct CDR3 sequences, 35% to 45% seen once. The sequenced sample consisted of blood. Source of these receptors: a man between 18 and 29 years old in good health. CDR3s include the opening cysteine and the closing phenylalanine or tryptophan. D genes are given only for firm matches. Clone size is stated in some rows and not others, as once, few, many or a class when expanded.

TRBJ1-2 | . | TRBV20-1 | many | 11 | TGCAGTGCTAGAGCCCTAAAGGGCTACACCTTC | CSARALKGYTF
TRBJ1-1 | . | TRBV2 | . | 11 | TGTGCCAGCAGAATGACCGTGGAAGCTTTCTTT | CASRMTVEAFF
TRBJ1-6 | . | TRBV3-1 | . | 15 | TGTGCCAGCACCCTCAGGAGCTCCTATAATTCACCCCTCCACTTT | CASTLRSSYNSPLHF
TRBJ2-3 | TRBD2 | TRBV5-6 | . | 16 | TGTGCCAGCAGCTTTGGCAGCGGGGGAGGAACAGATACGCGGTATTTT | CASSFGSGGGTDTRYF
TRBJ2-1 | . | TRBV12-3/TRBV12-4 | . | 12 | TGTGCCAGCAGCCCCGACAGCCTCGAGCAGTTCTTC | CASSPDSLEQFF
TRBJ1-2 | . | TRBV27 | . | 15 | TGTGCCAGCAGTTTATCCCCCAACAGGAACTATGGCTACACCTTC | CASSLSPNRNYGYTF
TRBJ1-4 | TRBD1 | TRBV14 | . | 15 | TGTGCCAGCAGCCACCCACGGACAGGGCATGAAAAACTGTTTTTT | CASSHPRTGHEKLFF
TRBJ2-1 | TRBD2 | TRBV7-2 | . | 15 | TGTGCCAGCAGCTCCTCCGGGACTAGTAGCGATGAGCAGTTCTTC | CASSSSGTSSDEQFF
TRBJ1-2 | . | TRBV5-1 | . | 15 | TGCGCCAGCAGCTTGGCCCCAGATAGCAACTATGGCTACACCTTC | CASSLAPDSNYGYTF
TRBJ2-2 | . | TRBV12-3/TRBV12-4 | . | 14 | TGTGCCAGCAGTTTGGGCAGCGACACCGGGGAGCTGTTTTTT | CASSLGSDTGELFF
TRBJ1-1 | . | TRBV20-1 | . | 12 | TGCAGTGCTAGAGAACCGGGGACTGAAGCTTTCTTT | CSAREPGTEAFF
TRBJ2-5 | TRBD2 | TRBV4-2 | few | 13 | TGTGCCAGACTTCTAGCGGCCCCGGGGACCCAGTACTTC | CARLLAAPGTQYF
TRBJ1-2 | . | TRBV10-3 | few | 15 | TGTGCCATCAGTGAGTCGGGCAGGGGTATCTATGGCTACACCTTC | CAISESGRGIYGYTF
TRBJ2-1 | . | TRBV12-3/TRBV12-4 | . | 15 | TGTGCCAGCAGTTTAGGTCCTGGCGGACACAATGAGCAGTTCTTC | CASSLGPGGHNEQFF
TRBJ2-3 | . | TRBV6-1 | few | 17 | TGTGCCAGCAGCCGACTGCCTACGTCGATTAGCACAGATACGCAGTATTTT | CASSRLPTSISTDTQYF
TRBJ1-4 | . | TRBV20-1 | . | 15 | TGCAGTGCTAGCACTACAGGGTTAGCTAATGAAAAACTGTTTTTT | CSASTTGLANEKLFF
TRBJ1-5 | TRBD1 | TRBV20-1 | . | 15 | TGCAGTGCGCCGGGACAGGGAGCTCTAAATCAGCCCCAGCATTTT | CSAPGQGALNQPQHF
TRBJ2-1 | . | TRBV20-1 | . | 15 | TGCAGTGCCATGGGAGCGGGACAAATCTACAATGAGCAGTTCTTC | CSAMGAGQIYNEQFF
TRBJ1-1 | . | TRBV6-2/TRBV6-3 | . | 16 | TGTGCCAGCAGTTACGCGGGCAGGAGCATGAACACTGAAGCTTTCTTT | CASSYAGRSMNTEAFF
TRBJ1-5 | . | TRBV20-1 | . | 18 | TGCAGTGCTAGATCTTCAGGGGCGGGGATGTATAGCAATCAGCCCCAGCATTTT | CSARSSGAGMYSNQPQHF
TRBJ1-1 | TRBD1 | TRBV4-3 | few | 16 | TGCGCCAGCAGCCAAAGCAACAGGGGGGGGGGCACTGAAGCTTTCTTT | CASSQSNRGGGTEAFF
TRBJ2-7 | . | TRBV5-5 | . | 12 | TGTGCCAGCCACATCAACGGCTACGAGCAGTACTTC | CASHINGYEQYF
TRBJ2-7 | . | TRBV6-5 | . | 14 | TGTGCCAGCAGCCACCGCCAGGATGGCTACGAGCAGTACTTC | CASSHRQDGYEQYF
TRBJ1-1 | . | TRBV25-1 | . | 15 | TGTGCCAGCAGTGAATGGGACTGGGATGGGGCTGAAGCTTTCTTT | CASSEWDWDGAEAFF